The present TCR beta chain was sequenced within a study of a mutant IDH1 vaccine in newly diagnosed glioma. The wider study: Treated individuals were approximately 62% male and approximately 38% female, averaging about 37 years of age. Patients had received radiotherapy, temozolomide, or both previously, most receiving both.

J was trimmed by 5 bases and V by 3 bases; bases with no gene match: 7. The CDR3 extends over 14 amino acids. Germline CDR1 reads GTSNPN; CDR2 reads SVGIG (reference sequence). This sample's time point: week 11, during vaccination. All doses held 300 ug of mutant IDH1 20-mer peptide, with topical imiquimod. The donors had new WHO grade 3 or 4 astrocytomas; these were IDH1-mutant and ATRX-lost. TCRdb's copy holds only in-frame clones and misses some; the assay was immunoSEQ multiplex PCR. Here the sample spans 95,000 to 120,000 clones, 90% being singletons. The study, taken as a whole, reports: Induction of immune responses by the vaccine occurred in 85% to 95% of patients.

As for this clone: The antigen remains unidentified.

This specimen was PBMCs, taken from a glioma patient whose treatment included an IDH1 peptide vaccine. V gene TRBV30 combines with J gene TRBJ1-3, with TRBD1 matching over 7 bases. The origin of this receptor is a woman aged 45-60 years with glioma. CDR3 protein: CAWRRQGLRNTIYF. The CDR3 bases are TGTGCCTGGAGAAGACAGGGATTAAGAAACACCATATATTTT.